These 26 T cell receptor beta chains were sequenced from one sample in a study of cytomegalovirus exposure and HLA in healthy donors. The data were produced by immunoSEQ multiplex PCR, yet TCRdb's version contains in-frame clones alone and is incomplete. The table records roughly 62,000 clones, 91% of them present only once. The sequencing input was PBMCs. These receptors were taken from a woman aged 30 to 39 in good health and CMV-seronegative.

The chain is built from TRBV4-1 and TRBJ2-7; maybe TRBD1 (5 bases). This CDR3 has 14 residues. Trimming left V 0 bases short and J 2 bases short, with 8 bases between. The germline CDR1 and CDR2 sequences are MGHRA and YSYEKL. CDR3 protein: CASSQEQVAYEQYF. The CDR3 nucleotides read TGCGCCAGCAGCCAAGAACAGGTTGCCTACGAGCAGTACTTC.

The V and J genes are TRBV21-1 and TRBJ2-7; the table names TRBD1, a call not compared with the DNA. TRBV21-1 is annotated as a pseudogene. The CDR3 covers 16 residues. The CDR3 is CASSKGDREDDYEQYF. DNA of the CDR3: TGTGCCAGCAGCAAAGGGGACAGGGAAGATGACTACGAGCAGTACTTC.

This chain links TRBV27 with TRBJ2-5; D remains unclear. Germline assignment: CDR1 MNHEY and CDR2 SMNVEV (reference sequence). The CDR3 is 15 amino acids. V dropped 6 bases and J dropped 5 bases, with 19 bases sitting between them. CDR3 residues: CASRRANSFLETQYF. Here the CDR3 DNA reads TGTGCCAGCAGACGTGCGAACTCATTCTTGGAGACCCAGTACTTC.

This clone occurred a few times. The chain couples TRBV5-1 to TRBJ2-1; 11 bases map to TRBD2. The CDR3 is 14 residues long. The germline CDR1 and CDR2 sequences are SGHRS and YFSETQ. V shed 2 bases and J 7 bases; nucleotides not matched to a gene: 2. CDR3 loop: CASSLWTSGNEQFF. The CDR3 DNA follows: TGCGCCAGCAGCTTATGGACTAGCGGGAATGAGCAGTTCTTC.

CDR3 sequence (DNA): TGTGCCAGTAGTCTGGACAGGGAGGCCAACGTCCTGACTTTC. Amino acid sequence: CASSLDREANVLTF. The chain carries TRBV19 and TRBJ2-6, with 8 nucleotides matching TRBD1. The CDR3 covers 14 residues. CDR1 and CDR2 from the germline V gene are LNHDA and SQIVND (reference sequence). V lost 5 bases, J lost 6 bases, and 3 bases stayed unmatched. Complete variable domain (other parts from reference TRBV19 and TRBJ2-6): DGGITQSPKYLFRKEGQNVTLSCEQNLNHDAMYWYRQDPGQGLRLIYYSQIVNDFQKGDIAEGYSVSREKKESFPLTVTSAQKNPTAFYLCASSLDREANVLTFGAGSRLTVL.

The gene calls are TRBV28 and TRBJ1-1, with 7 bases that match TRBD1. CDR1 and CDR2 (germline): MDHEN, SYDVKM. CDR3 size: 13 residues. The V segment lost 8 bases and the J segment 3 bases; nucleotides outside the gene matches: 6. CDR3 DNA: TGTGCCAGCCTCCGGGACAGATACACTGAAGCTTTCTTT. It codes for CASLRDRYTEAFF.

This clone has just one count. This sequence joins TRBV7-9 and TRBJ2-3; 9 bases agree with TRBD1. The CDR3 contains 14 residues. The V and J ends lost 1 base and 6 bases, in that order; junction bases with no gene match: 2. The germline gives CDR1 SEHNR, CDR2 FQNEAQ (reference sequence). The CDR3 DNA reads TGTGCCAGCAGCTTAGGGACAGGGGCCGATACGCAGTATTTT. As protein: CASSLGTGADTQYF. The full variable domain, completed using reference TRBV7-9 and TRBJ2-3, is DTGVSQNPRHKITKRGQNVTFRCDPISEHNRLYWYRQTLGQGPEFLTYFQNEAQLEKSRLLSDRFSAERPKGSFSTLEIQRTEQGDSAMYLCASSLGTGADTQYFGPGTRLTVL.

The V call is TRBV19, the J call TRBJ2-4; 9 bases are shared with TRBD1. This CDR3 region has 15 residues. J gave up 3 bases and V 5 bases, and 5 bases lay outside the gene matches. Germline assignment: CDR1 LNHDA and CDR2 SQIVND (reference sequence). In DNA form, the CDR3 reads TGTGCCAGTAGTTCACAGGGGGCCGGCAAAAACATTCAGTACTTC. The encoded protein is CASSSQGAGKNIQYF.

The rearrangement links TRBV30 to TRBJ2-7; 12 nucleotides match TRBD2. The junction had 8 bases not matched to a gene; V was cut back by 4 bases and J by 4 bases. The CDR3 length is 15 residues. Germline V CDR1 and CDR2: GTSNPN, SVGIG (reference sequence). CDR3 region: CAWNMPSGRVYEQYF. The DNA of the CDR3 is TGTGCCTGGAATATGCCTAGCGGGAGGGTGTACGAGCAGTACTTC.

The chain uses TRBV19 and TRBJ1-2; D is unclear. Germline V gene sequence: CDR1 LNHDA, CDR2 SQIVND (reference sequence). V was trimmed by 6 bases and J by 3 bases, leaving 20 bases between them. The CDR3 extends over 16 amino acids. The DNA of the CDR3 is TGTGCCAGTAGCCAACCGAACCCTTACGGGTACTATGGCTACACCTTC. Protein product: CASSQPNPYGYYGYTF. The variable domain in full, with the rest retrieved from reference TRBV19 and TRBJ1-2, is DGGITQSPKYLFRKEGQNVTLSCEQNLNHDAMYWYRQDPGQGLRLIYYSQIVNDFQKGDIAEGYSVSREKKESFPLTVTSAQKNPTAFYLCASSQPNPYGYYGYTFGSGTRLTVV.

This chain connects TRBV6-1 to TRBJ2-7; a possible D gene is TRBD2 (6 bases). This CDR3 is built from 13 residues. CDR1 is MNHNS, CDR2 SASEGT, per germline. Trimming shortened V by 10 bases and J by 6 bases, and 19 bases separated the two germline ends. The CDR3: CATRRGSAGEQYF. DNA for the CDR3: TGTGCCACCCGGCGGGGTAGCGCAGGCGAGCAGTACTTC.

The chain employs TRBV6-5 and TRBJ2-1, with 14 nucleotides matching TRBD2. Germline assignment: CDR1 MNHEY and CDR2 SVGAGI. V was pared by 5 bases and J by 8 bases, with 5 bases of the junction left unmatched. This CDR3 comprises 15 residues. CDR3 amino acids: CASSPTSGGGDEQFF. CDR3 nucleotides: TGTGCCAGCAGTCCGACTAGCGGGGGGGGCGATGAGCAGTTCTTC.

The CDR3 DNA is TGCGCCAGCAGCCAAGACTTCGGCTCCTACGAGCAGTACTTC. Translating it yields CASSQDFGSYEQYF. The chain couples TRBV4-3 to TRBJ2-7; D is unresolved. Germline values: CDR1 LGHNA, CDR2 YSLEER. Trimming took 0 bases from V and 0 from J, leaving 6 bases between them. CDR3 length: 14 amino acids.

The chain uses TRBV7-8 and TRBJ2-1, with D tentatively TRBD1 (5 bases). The CDR3 totals 15 residues. Trimming cost V 3 bases and J 1 base, with 10 bases left between them. Germline CDR1 and CDR2: SGHVS and FQNEAQ. The DNA for the CDR3 is TGTGCCAGCAGCTTCCGCAGGGTGTCCTACAATGAGCAGTTCTTC. This sequence encodes CASSFRRVSYNEQFF.

The chain uses TRBV27 and TRBJ2-1; 14 nucleotides line up with TRBD2. Germline values: CDR1 MNHEY, CDR2 SMNVEV (reference sequence). The CDR3 has 17 residues. V lost 5 bases, J lost 4 bases, and 7 bases stayed unmatched. The DNA of the CDR3 is TGTGCCAGCAGTCCGAGACTAGCGGGAGGGAATTACAATGAGCAGTTCTTC. Its protein product is CASSPRLAGGNYNEQFF.

The rearrangement links TRBV5-6 to TRBJ2-7; the match to TRBD2 covers 7 bases. This CDR3 region has 14 residues. Germline V gene lookup returns CDR1 SGHDT and CDR2 YYEEEE. Trimming at V came to 5 bases and at J to 7 bases, leaving 12 bases not matched to a gene. CDR3 bases: TGTGCCAGCAGAACCCCGAGCGGGATCGGAGAGCAGTACTTC. Translation gives CASRTPSGIGEQYF. Full variable domain (outside the CDR3, taken from reference TRBV5-6 and TRBJ2-7): DAGVTQSPTHLIKTRGQQVTLRCSPKSGHDTVSWYQQALGQGPQFIFQYYEEEERQRGNFPDRFSGHQFPNYSSELNVNALLLGDSALYLCASRTPSGIGEQYFGPGTRLTVT.

CDR3: CASTSGTSEKLFF. Written as DNA, the CDR3 is TGTGCCAGTACGTCCGGGACATCTGAAAAACTGTTTTTT. The chain couples TRBV19 to TRBJ1-4, with D perhaps TRBD1 (6 bases). The germline V and J ends were trimmed by 7 bases and 7 bases, with 13 bases remaining between them. Germline assignment: CDR1 LNHDA and CDR2 SQIVND (reference sequence). The CDR3 has 13 residues.

J is TRBJ2-4 and V is TRBV6-5; D may be TRBD2 (5 bases). The V gene lost 8 bases and the J gene lost 5 bases, with 10 bases spanning the gap. The CDR3 sequence is 12 residues long. Germline V gene sequence: CDR1 MNHEY, CDR2 SVGAGI. CDR3 sequence (DNA): TGTGCCAGCTGGGGAGCGGAAAACATTCAGTACTTC. It codes for CASWGAENIQYF.

This chain links TRBV7-9 with TRBJ1-1; the D is unclear. Per the germline V gene, CDR1 is SEHNR and CDR2 is FQNEAQ (reference sequence). CDR3 length equals 11 residues. V lost 5 bases to trimming and J lost 6 bases, with 7 bases between them. In nucleotides, the CDR3 is TGTGCCAGCAGCCAGATTGCTGAAGCTTTCTTT. This sequence encodes CASSQIAEAFF.

This clone was seen a handful of times. The genes are TRBV6-1 and TRBJ2-7, with TRBD1 matching 7 bases. CDR1 and CDR2 from the germline V gene are MNHNS and SASEGT. This CDR3 has 14 amino acids. V shed 2 bases and J 6 bases; nucleotides not matched to a gene: 7. CDR3 protein: CASSESLRGSEQYF. CDR3 bases: TGTGCCAGCAGTGAATCCCTCAGGGGGAGCGAGCAGTACTTC.

The rearrangement uses TRBV19 and TRBJ2-3; the D is unclear. CDR1 and CDR2 (germline): LNHDA, SQIVND (reference sequence). The CDR3 runs 15 residues. V shed 0 bases and J shed 0 bases, with 7 bases lying between them. CDR3 nucleotides: TGTGCCAGTAGTATAGATGGCGGTAGCACAGATACGCAGTATTTT. Protein: CASSIDGGSTDTQYF. The whole variable domain, remainder taken from reference TRBV19 and TRBJ2-3, is DGGITQSPKYLFRKEGQNVTLSCEQNLNHDAMYWYRQDPGQGLRLIYYSQIVNDFQKGDIAEGYSVSREKKESFPLTVTSAQKNPTAFYLCASSIDGGSTDTQYFGPGTRLTVL.

The genes are TRBV29-1 and TRBJ2-7; 9 bases fit TRBD1. Germline V lookup: CDR1 SQVTM, CDR2 ANQGSEA. There are 12 residues in the CDR3. This CDR3 is CSFGQGPYEQYF. DNA of the CDR3: TGCAGTTTTGGACAGGGGCCCTACGAGCAGTACTTC.

V and J are TRBV5-1 and TRBJ2-3; 12 positions agree with TRBD2. Germline assignment: CDR1 SGHRS and CDR2 YFSETQ. With V trimmed by 6 bases and J by 5 bases, 10 bases remained unmatched. This CDR3 region has 16 residues. DNA of the CDR3: TGCGCCAGCACCACCTCTAGCGGGAGGGCGAGAGATACGCAGTATTTT. Its translation is CASTTSSGRARDTQYF.

The chain uses TRBV5-8 and TRBJ2-7, with unresolved D. This CDR3 spans 12 amino acids. Germline CDR1 is SGHTS and CDR2 is YDEGEE. V lost 2 bases, J lost 0 bases, and 3 bases lay in between. Here the CDR3 reads CASSFNSYEQYF. The CDR3 DNA reads TGTGCCAGCAGCTTTAACTCCTACGAGCAGTACTTC. Combining the CDR3 with reference TRBV5-8 and TRBJ2-7 gives the whole variable domain EAGVTQSPTHLIKTRGQQATLRCSPISGHTSVYWYQQALGLGLQFLLWYDEGEERNRGNFPPRFSGRQFPNYSSELNVNALELEDSALYLCASSFNSYEQYFGPGTRLTVT.

The chain couples TRBV30 to TRBJ2-7; 8 bases map to TRBD1. Germline V lookup: CDR1 GTSNPN, CDR2 SVGIG (reference sequence). The V gene end was trimmed by 0 bases and the J gene end by 2 bases; junction bases not matched to a gene: 9. The CDR3 totals 16 residues. DNA of the CDR3: TGTGCCTGGAGTGTACTATGGGACAGGAGACCCTACGAGCAGTACTTC. Translating it yields CAWSVLWDRRPYEQYF. Using reference TRBV30 and TRBJ2-7 for the parts outside the CDR3, the full variable domain is SQTIHQWPATLVQPVGSPLSLECTVEGTSNPNLYWYRQAAGRGLQLLFYSVGIGQISSEVPQNLSASRPQDRQFILSSKKLLLSDSGFYLCAWSVLWDRRPYEQYFGPGTRLTVT.

This clone was detected once. DNA for the CDR3: TGTGCCAGCAGCCCGGGAGCGGGAGGGCGGTACAATGAGCAGTTCTTC. It encodes CASSPGAGGRYNEQFF. This chain uses TRBV7-3 with TRBJ2-1, with 10 nucleotides matching TRBD2. In germline, CDR1 is SGHTA, CDR2 FQGTGA. The CDR3 extends over 16 amino acids. V shed 5 bases and J 4 bases; nucleotides not matched to a gene: 8. Looking up the rest from reference TRBV7-3 and TRBJ2-1 gives the full variable domain: GAGVSQTPSNKVTEKGKYVELRCDPISGHTALYWYRQSLGQGPEFLIYFQGTGAADDSGLPNDRFFAVRPEGSVSTLKIQRTERGDSAVYLCASSPGAGGRYNEQFFGPGTRLTVL.